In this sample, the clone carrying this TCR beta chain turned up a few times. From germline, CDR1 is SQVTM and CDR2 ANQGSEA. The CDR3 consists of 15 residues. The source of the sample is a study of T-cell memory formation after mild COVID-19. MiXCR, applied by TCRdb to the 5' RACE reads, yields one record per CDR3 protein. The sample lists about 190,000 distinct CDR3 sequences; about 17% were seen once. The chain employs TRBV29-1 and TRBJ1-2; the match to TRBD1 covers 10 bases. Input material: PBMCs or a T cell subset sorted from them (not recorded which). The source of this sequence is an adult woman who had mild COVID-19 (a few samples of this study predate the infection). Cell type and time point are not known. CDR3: CSTGTGDLISYGYTF. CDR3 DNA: TGCAGTACCGGGACAGGGGACCTCATCTCCTATGGCTACACCTTC.